This T cell receptor (beta chain) was sequenced for a study of CD8+CD57+ T cells in acquired aplastic anemia. Study context: Sorted CD4+ and CD8+ cells yielded about 3.1 ug of DNA on average.

Trimming removed 3 bases at V and 4 bases at J, with 14 bases between. The length of the CDR3 is 15 residues. Per germline, CDR1 LNHNV and CDR2 YYDKDF (reference sequence). It was patients with CD8+CD57+ cell expansion by flow cytometry who were chosen for sequencing. The template used for profiling TCR beta VDJ and CDR3 was genomic DNA. MiXCR was run by TCRdb on the reads, yielding one entry per CDR3 protein. The table records about 120,000 distinct CDR3 sequences, under 65% of them present only once. This clonotype occurred once. This sequence was found in a human donor with aplastic anemia. This rearrangement joins TRBV15 to TRBJ2-3, with no clear D. Sequencing was done on a sample of sorted CD4+, CD8+, or CD8+CD57+ T cells (not recorded which) from PBMCs. CDR3 DNA: TGTGCCACCAGCAGGAGACTTGGTAATTCAGATACGCAGTATTTT. This translates into CATSRRLGNSDTQYF.